Shown below are 24 T cell receptor beta chains from a single sample sequenced in a study of shared clonotypes between healthy human individuals. Sequencing was performed with immunoSEQ multiplex PCR; in TCRdb, only in-frame clones are kept and a portion is missing. The table records roughly 660,000 clones, about nine tenths of them present only once. The sequenced sample consisted of memory CD8+ T cells from PBMCs. The subset denotes: CD45RO+ cells pooled with CCR7-negative TemRA cells. The receptors were sampled from a man between 18 and 29 years old in good health. Some clones in this sample may be carry-over from other donors' samples.

This chain uses TRBV19 with TRBJ2-2; no firm D call. This CDR3 has 13 residues. Per germline, CDR1 LNHDA and CDR2 SQIVND (reference sequence). The germline V and J ends were trimmed by 3 bases and 6 bases, with 8 bases remaining between them. The CDR3 DNA follows: TGTGCCAGTAGTATTGGGTTGTCCGGGGAGCTGTTTTTT. It specifies CASSIGLSGELFF. The variable domain in full, with the rest retrieved from reference TRBV19 and TRBJ2-2, is DGGITQSPKYLFRKEGQNVTLSCEQNLNHDAMYWYRQDPGQGLRLIYYSQIVNDFQKGDIAEGYSVSREKKESFPLTVTSAQKNPTAFYLCASSIGLSGELFFGEGSRLTVL.

Comment on this clone: Other DNA sequences within the sample encode an identical CDR3. V and J are TRBV7-9 and TRBJ2-7; the D gene is possibly TRBD2 (5 bases). Germline V gene sequence: CDR1 SEHNR, CDR2 FQNEAQ (reference sequence). The CDR3 length is 15 residues. V shed 0 bases and J shed 0 bases, with 9 bases lying between them. CDR3 sequence reads: CASSLARRSSYEQYF. The DNA of the CDR3 is TGTGCCAGCAGCTTAGCCCGGAGGAGCTCCTACGAGCAGTACTTC.

About this clone: The same CDR3 can be traced to other DNA sequences in this sample. This chain links TRBV10-3 with TRBJ1-1; unclear D gene. The V end was cut by 0 bases, the J end by 1 base, with 3 bases between. The V gene's germline CDR1 is ENHRY and CDR2 SYGVKD. CDR3 length equals 13 residues. The CDR3 sequence is CAISESGNTEAFF. CDR3 nucleotides: TGTGCCATCAGTGAGTCGGGGAACACTGAAGCTTTCTTT.

The CDR3 sequence: CASSVQAGALKEQFF. In DNA form, the CDR3 reads TGTGCCAGCAGCGTACAAGCGGGAGCCCTAAAAGAGCAGTTCTTC. The chain recombines TRBV9 with TRBJ2-1, with 8 bases identical to TRBD2. V gave up 1 base and J gave up 10 bases; unmatched junction bases: 10. Germline-derived CDR1 and CDR2 are SGDLS and YYNGEE. The CDR3 sequence is 15 residues long.

The chain couples TRBV6-6 to TRBJ2-2; 7 nucleotides line up with TRBD1. Per germline, CDR1 MNHNY and CDR2 SVGAGI (reference sequence). This CDR3 is 15 amino acids long. Trimming cost V 6 bases and J 5 bases; bases outside gene matches: 9. As DNA, the CDR3 is TGTGCCAGCAGCGGAACAGGGGTATCAACCGGGGAGCTGTTTTTT. The encoded protein is CASSGTGVSTGELFF.

J is TRBJ2-7 and V is TRBV7-9; 8 bases match TRBD2. This CDR3 is 14 amino acids long. J lost 0 bases, V lost 3 bases, and 1 base had no gene match. Germline V gene lookup returns CDR1 SEHNR and CDR2 FQNEAQ (reference sequence). The CDR3 DNA is TGTGCCAGCAGCTTCGGGGGGGCCTCCTACGAGCAGTACTTC. Translating gives CASSFGGASYEQYF.

On this clone itself: Other DNA sequences within the sample encode an identical CDR3. The CDR3 DNA is TGTGCCAGTAGTACCGGGAGTGTTTACGAGCAGTACTTC. Amino acid sequence: CASSTGSVYEQYF. The chain joins TRBV19 to TRBJ2-7; D perhaps matches TRBD2 (6 bases). Trimming left V 4 bases short and J 4 bases short, with 11 bases between. The CDR3 covers 13 residues. Germline V CDR1 and CDR2: LNHDA, SQIVND (reference sequence). The full variable domain, with the rest looked up from reference TRBV19 and TRBJ2-7, is DGGITQSPKYLFRKEGQNVTLSCEQNLNHDAMYWYRQDPGQGLRLIYYSQIVNDFQKGDIAEGYSVSREKKESFPLTVTSAQKNPTAFYLCASSTGSVYEQYFGPGTRLTVT.

This clone was seen just once. The V and J genes are TRBV7-8 and TRBJ2-1; D is undetermined. The CDR3 sequence is 16 residues long. V lost 5 bases and J lost 6, with 20 bases in between. Germline-derived CDR1 and CDR2 are SGHVS and FQNEAQ. The CDR3 DNA is TGTGCCAGCAGCCCACAAACCCCCCCGGGCGTCAATGAGCAGTTCTTC. Its protein is CASSPQTPPGVNEQFF.

The V and J genes are TRBV27 and TRBJ1-1; possible D gene TRBD1, 5 bases. This CDR3 is 15 amino acids long. The ends were cut back, 4 bases at V and 5 bases at J, with 17 bases in the middle. CDR1 and CDR2 from the germline V gene are MNHEY and SMNVEV (reference sequence). The CDR3 sequence is CASSYLGGSKTEAFF. In DNA, the CDR3 is TGTGCCAGCAGTTACCTCGGGGGGTCGAAGACTGAAGCTTTCTTT.

J is TRBJ1-5 and V is TRBV7-8; D uncertain. The CDR3 is 14 residues long. The germline gives CDR1 SGHVS, CDR2 FQNEAQ. The V and J ends lost 5 bases and 3 bases respectively, with 11 bases between them. Here the CDR3 DNA reads TGTGCCAGCAGCCCCCGGGTCCTCAATCAGCCCCAGCATTTT. Its protein is CASSPRVLNQPQHF.

This clone has more than one count but fewer than ten. The chain has TRBV28 and TRBJ1-2; TRBD1 is a possible D gene (5 bases). Germline CDR1 and CDR2: MDHEN and SYDVKM. The CDR3 runs to 17 residues. Trimming stripped 6 bases from V and 2 bases from J, with 22 bases between. CDR3 region: CASSFNWDAPGNYGYTF. CDR3 in DNA: TGTGCCAGCAGCTTCAATTGGGACGCCCCAGGCAACTATGGCTACACCTTC.

The chain is built from TRBV7-9 and TRBJ1-3, with a weak D call TRBD1 (5 bases). CDR3 size: 15 residues. The V end was cut by 5 bases, the J end by 8 bases, with 19 bases between. CDR1 is SEHNR, CDR2 FQNEAQ, per germline (reference sequence). In DNA form, the CDR3 reads TGTGCCAGCAGCCCAAGCGACAGTAGTGCAGACACCATATATTTT. It translates to CASSPSDSSADTIYF.

V is TRBV28 and J is TRBJ2-7; the D is unclear. The CDR3 runs 15 residues. V lost 3 bases, J lost 1 base, and 13 bases lay in between. Per the germline V gene, CDR1 is MDHEN and CDR2 is SYDVKM. CDR3: CASSFGFLTSYEQYF. The DNA for the CDR3 is TGTGCCAGCAGTTTCGGGTTTCTTACTTCCTACGAGCAGTACTTC.

This clone showed up just once. V and J are TRBV28 and TRBJ2-3, with D unclear. The ends were cut back, 5 bases at V and 3 bases at J, with 6 bases in the middle. The CDR3 runs 12 residues. Germline lookup yields CDR1 MDHEN and CDR2 SYDVKM. The CDR3 here is CASSHSTDTQYF. The CDR3 DNA reads as TGTGCCAGCAGTCATTCAACAGATACGCAGTATTTT. The entire variable domain, with the rest obtained from reference TRBV28 and TRBJ2-3, is as follows: DVKVTQSSRYLVKRTGEKVFLECVQDMDHENMFWYRQDPGLGLRLIYFSYDVKMKEKGDIPEGYSVSREKKERFSLILESASTNQTSMYLCASSHSTDTQYFGPGTRLTVL.

The V call is TRBV11-2, the J call TRBJ2-2; D not resolved. Germline lookup yields CDR1 SGHAT and CDR2 FQNNGV. The CDR3 is 17 amino acids. Between the trimmed V and J ends, which lost 3 bases and 3 bases, there was a span of 17 bases. The CDR3 DNA reads TGTGCCAGCAGCTTTTGGGCTAGGGTTGCCGACACCGGGGAGCTGTTTTTT. Translating gives CASSFWARVADTGELFF.

The chain joins TRBV6-5 to TRBJ2-7; maybe TRBD1 (6 bases). The CDR3 has 15 amino acids. V dropped 1 base and J dropped 5 bases, with 15 bases sitting between them. The germline CDR1 and CDR2 sequences are MNHEY and SVGAGI. CDR3: CASSYYDRKDHEQYF. CDR3 nucleotides: TGTGCCAGCAGTTACTACGACAGGAAGGATCACGAGCAGTACTTC.

This chain joins TRBV28 and TRBJ1-2, with D perhaps TRBD1 (5 bases). This CDR3 contains 18 residues. Per germline, CDR1 MDHEN and CDR2 SYDVKM. Trimming left V 2 bases short and J 4 bases short, with 23 bases between. The CDR3, as DNA: TGTGCCAGCAGTTTAAATTGGGCGTCCAGGGCCGTGCTCTATGGCTACACCTTC. Its protein product is CASSLNWASRAVLYGYTF.

The chain joins TRBV15 to TRBJ2-1; TRBD2 is a possible D gene (5 bases). V was cut by 8 bases and J by 4 bases, with 12 bases left in between. CDR3 length: 13 amino acids. Germline loops: CDR1 LNHNV, CDR2 YYDKDF (reference sequence). This chain's CDR3 is CATSDGSYNEQFF. The CDR3 DNA follows: TGTGCCACCTCCGATGGGAGTTACAATGAGCAGTTCTTC.

The rearrangement joins TRBV14 to TRBJ2-5; D remains unclear. CDR3 length: 13 residues. Trimming took 6 bases from V and 5 from J, leaving 13 bases between them. Germline CDR1 is SGHDN and CDR2 is FVKESK. Here the CDR3 reads CASSKGPGETQYF. CDR3 nucleotides: TGTGCCAGCAGTAAAGGACCCGGGGAGACCCAGTACTTC. The entire variable domain, with the rest obtained from reference TRBV14 and TRBJ2-5, is as follows: EAGVTQFPSHSVIEKGQTVTLRCDPISGHDNLYWYRRVMGKEIKFLLHFVKESKQDESGMPNNRFLAERTGGTYSTLKVQPAELEDSGVYFCASSKGPGETQYFGPGTRLLVL.

The rearrangement joins TRBV4-1 to TRBJ2-7; the match to TRBD1 covers 9 bases. V lost 4 bases, J lost 6 bases, and 13 bases stayed unmatched. The germline V gene has CDR1 MGHRA and CDR2 YSYEKL. This CDR3 region has 16 residues. The CDR3 DNA follows: TGCGCCAGCAGCCGATTAACCGGGACAGGGAGTGCCGAGCAGTACTTC. Translated, it gives CASSRLTGTGSAEQYF.

The chain is built from TRBV9 and TRBJ2-7; D perhaps matches TRBD1 (6 bases). CDR1 and CDR2 from the germline V gene are SGDLS and YYNGEE. The CDR3 consists of 14 residues. Between the trimmed V and J ends, which lost 0 bases and 3 bases, there was a span of 10 bases. The CDR3 reads CASSVEDSYYEQYF. Here the CDR3 DNA reads TGTGCCAGCAGCGTAGAGGACAGTTACTACGAGCAGTACTTC.

The chain employs TRBV5-6 and TRBJ2-7; 7 bases align to TRBD1. Germline CDR1 SGHDT, CDR2 YYEEEE. This CDR3 contains 14 residues. V trimming: 2 bases; J trimming: 2 bases; junction bases outside the gene matches: 4. CDR3 loop: CASSLGTATYEQYF. The DNA for the CDR3 is TGTGCCAGCAGCTTAGGGACAGCTACCTACGAGCAGTACTTC.

The chain joins TRBV10-3 to TRBJ2-1; 10 bases align to TRBD1. The ends lost 3 bases at V and 14 bases at J; junction bases unmatched: 1. CDR3 length: 11 residues. Germline-derived CDR1 and CDR2 are ENHRY and SYGVKD. CDR3 loop: CAISDGQGEFF. As DNA, the CDR3 is TGTGCCATCAGTGATGGACAGGGGGAGTTCTTC.

The V call is TRBV9, the J call TRBJ1-1; D not resolved. The V gene's germline CDR1 is SGDLS and CDR2 YYNGEE. Between the trimmed V and J ends, which lost 0 bases and 0 bases, there was a span of 15 bases. The CDR3 is made up of 17 amino acids. The CDR3 DNA reads TGTGCCAGCAGCGTAGTAAGTGGTGGCAGTTTGAACACTGAAGCTTTCTTT. Translation: CASSVVSGGSLNTEAFF.